This T cell receptor (beta chain) comes out of a study of CD4 T cells in relation to SARS-CoV-2 and coronaviruses. Background on the study: Negative control cultures got HIV-1 Nef peptides or no peptide.

CDR3 length: 12 residues. Unexposed donor CD4+ T cells date from 2011-2018, before the COVID-19 pandemic. CD4+ T cells were isolated from the cells after 10 days of culture. Unexposed-donor CD4+ T cells were probed with SARS-CoV-2 S/N and four cold-coronavirus spikes, cells permitting. Fresh IL-2 medium replaced half the medium on days 3 and 7. Assay: immunoSEQ multiplex PCR; the TCRdb copy retains only in-frame clones and omits some. The sample holds about 31,000 clones, more than 70% seen once. As regards this clone: Its cognate antigen is unknown.

The sequenced sample consisted of CD4+ T cells from PBMCs, cultured in vitro. This chain connects TRBV21-1 to TRBJ2-3; the tabulated D call, TRBD2, remains unverified against the DNA. TRBV21-1 is a pseudogene segment. This clonotype was sampled from a human donor in good health. The CDR3 coding sequence is TGTGCCAGCACTAACAGCACAGATACGCAGTATTTT. Amino acids: CASTNSTDTQYF.